This is a list of T cell receptor beta chains from one sample in a study of control samples from healthy donors and cancer patients. Here immunoSEQ multiplex PCR was the method, and the copy in TCRdb shows in-frame clones only, minus some. The sample records about 170,000 clones, roughly 91% being singletons. Sequencing was done on a sample of blood. The receptors stem from a woman in her 30s in good health. Each CDR3 is given with its conserved first and last residue. The D gene is left open where the match is weak. Clone size is stated in some rows and not others, as once, few, many or a class when expanded.

v_call	j_call	d_call	clone_size	cdr3_nt	cdr3_aa
TRBV19	TRBJ2-7	TRBD2	NA	TGTGCCAGTACCCCCAGCGGGAGAGGGACCTACGAGCAGTACTTC	CASTPSGRGTYEQYF
TRBV2	TRBJ2-1	TRBD2	NA	TGTGCCAGCAGTGGTCTGCGGGGGGGCTACAATGAGCAGTTCTTC	CASSGLRGGYNEQFF
TRBV5-3	TRBJ2-7	NA	once	TGTGCCAGAAGCCCCCGGGACGGACCCTACGAGCAGTACTTC	CARSPRDGPYEQYF
TRBV10-1	TRBJ1-5	TRBD1	NA	TGCGCCAGCAGTGAGTCGAAGGGGGCCATCAATCAGCCCCAGCATTTT	CASSESKGAINQPQHF
TRBV11-2	TRBJ2-4	NA	NA	TGTGCCAGCAGATCGGGGTACAAAAACATTCAGTACTTC	CASRSGYKNIQYF
TRBV6-2/TRBV6-3	TRBJ1-2	NA	once	TGTGCCAGCAGTTACGGGGGGCCCTATGGCTACACCTTC	CASSYGGPYGYTF
TRBV19	TRBJ1-5	NA	NA	TGTGCCAGTAGTACCGACAGGAAGAACAATCAGCCCCAGCATTTT	CASSTDRKNNQPQHF
TRBV12-3/TRBV12-4	TRBJ1-1	TRBD1	NA	TGTGCCAGCAGGACAGGGGGCACTGAAGCTTTCTTT	CASRTGGTEAFF
TRBV11-1	TRBJ1-1	NA	NA	TGTGCCAGCATCCAACAGGGCTTGAACACTGAAGCTTTCTTT	CASIQQGLNTEAFF
TRBV5-5	TRBJ2-7	TRBD2	NA	TGTGCCAGCAGCGCAGCGGGAGCCCTCTCCTACGAGCAGTACTTC	CASSAAGALSYEQYF
TRBV7-9	TRBJ1-2	TRBD1	NA	TGTGCCAGCAGGGCCGGGACAGGGGATGGCTACACCTTC	CASRAGTGDGYTF
TRBV3-1/TRBV3-2	TRBJ1-1	NA	NA	TGTGCCAGCAGCCAGGCGGCCATGAACACTGAAGCTTTCTTT	CASSQAAMNTEAFF
TRBV29-1	TRBJ1-5	NA	NA	TGCAGCGTTCAGGACGGCAATCAGCCCCAGCATTTT	CSVQDGNQPQHF
TRBV3-1/TRBV3-2	TRBJ1-3	TRBD1	NA	TGTGCCAGCAGCCAAGTGACAGGGTCTGGAAACACCATATATTTT	CASSQVTGSGNTIYF
TRBV5-1	TRBJ2-3	TRBD1	NA	TGCGCCAGCAGCTCAGGACAGGCTAACACAGATACGCAGTATTTT	CASSSGQANTDTQYF
TRBV6-4	TRBJ2-1	TRBD2	NA	TGTGCCAGCAGTTCCGGGGGGGCCGGCTACAATGAGCAGTTCTTC	CASSSGGAGYNEQFF
TRBV27	TRBJ2-3	NA	NA	TGTGCCAGCAGCTGGCGGGATACGCAGTATTTT	CASSWRDTQYF
TRBV5-1	TRBJ2-5	NA	NA	TGCGCCAGCAGCCCGGCAGTGGGGGGTGGAGAGACCCAGTACTTC	CASSPAVGGGETQYF
TRBV4-2	TRBJ2-1	TRBD2	NA	TGTGCCAGCAGCCAAGACGGAAGCGGGGGGGCGGGGGAGCAGTTCTTC	CASSQDGSGGAGEQFF
TRBV11-2	TRBJ1-1	NA	once	TGTGCCAGCAGCATCGGACAGAGGGGAACTGAAGCTTTCTTT	CASSIGQRGTEAFF
TRBV6-6	TRBJ1-5	NA	NA	TGTGCCACCTATGGGCCACCCCAGCATTTT	CATYGPPQHF
TRBV2	TRBJ2-2	TRBD2	NA	TGTGCCAGCACCCCCCTAGCGGGGGGTGTTAACACCGGGGAGCTGTTTTTT	CASTPLAGGVNTGELFF
TRBV28	TRBJ2-7	TRBD1	NA	TGTGCCAGCAGTTTCGGGACAGGCTACGAGCAGTACTTC	CASSFGTGYEQYF
TRBV18	TRBJ2-1	TRBD2	NA	TGTGCCAGCTCACCACCTAGCGGGGGGGCGAATGAGCAGTTCTTC	CASSPPSGGANEQFF
TRBV5-1	TRBJ2-1	NA	once	TGCGCCAGCACGCCAACAGGAAATAGGTACAATGAGCAGTTCTTC	CASTPTGNRYNEQFF